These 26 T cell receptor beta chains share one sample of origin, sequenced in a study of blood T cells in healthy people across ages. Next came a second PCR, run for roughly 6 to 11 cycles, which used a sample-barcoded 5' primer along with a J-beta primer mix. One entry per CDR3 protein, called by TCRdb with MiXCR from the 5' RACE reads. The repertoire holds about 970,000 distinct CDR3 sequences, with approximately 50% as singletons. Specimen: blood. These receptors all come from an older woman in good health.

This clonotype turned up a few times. CDR3 sequence reads: CASRPGTSWETQYF. The CDR3 DNA reads as TGTGCCAGCAGGCCCGGGACTAGCTGGGAGACCCAGTACTTC. V usage is TRBV5-5 and J usage is TRBJ2-5, with TRBD2 matching over 9 bases. The length of the CDR3 is 14 residues. The trim removed 5 bases at V and 5 bases at J, leaving 7 bases unmatched. Germline loops: CDR1 SGHKS, CDR2 YYEKEE (reference sequence).

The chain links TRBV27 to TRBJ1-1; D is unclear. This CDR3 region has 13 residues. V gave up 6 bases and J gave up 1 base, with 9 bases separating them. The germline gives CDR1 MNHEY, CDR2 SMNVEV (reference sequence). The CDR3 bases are TGTGCCAGCAGCATGAGGGAGAACACTGAAGCTTTCTTT. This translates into CASSMRENTEAFF.

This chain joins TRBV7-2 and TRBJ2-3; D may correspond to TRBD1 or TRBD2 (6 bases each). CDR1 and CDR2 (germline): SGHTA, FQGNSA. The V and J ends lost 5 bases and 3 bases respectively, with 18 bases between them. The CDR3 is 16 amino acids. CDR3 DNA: TGTGCCAGCAGCAAACGGGGGCACCGCGCGACAGATACGCAGTATTTT. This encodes CASSKRGHRATDTQYF.

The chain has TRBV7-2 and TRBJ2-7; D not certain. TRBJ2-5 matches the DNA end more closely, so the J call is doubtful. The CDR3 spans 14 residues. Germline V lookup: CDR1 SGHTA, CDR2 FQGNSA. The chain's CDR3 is CASSLGQPSRTQYF. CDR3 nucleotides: TGTGCCAGCAGCTTAGGCCAGCCCTCCCGGACCCAGTACTTC.

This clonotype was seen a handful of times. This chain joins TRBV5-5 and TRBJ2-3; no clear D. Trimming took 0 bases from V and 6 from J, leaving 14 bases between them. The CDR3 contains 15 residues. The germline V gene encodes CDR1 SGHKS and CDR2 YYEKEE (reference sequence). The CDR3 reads CASSLVIAAPDTQYF. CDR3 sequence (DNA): TGTGCCAGCAGCTTGGTTATAGCTGCCCCCGATACGCAGTATTTT.

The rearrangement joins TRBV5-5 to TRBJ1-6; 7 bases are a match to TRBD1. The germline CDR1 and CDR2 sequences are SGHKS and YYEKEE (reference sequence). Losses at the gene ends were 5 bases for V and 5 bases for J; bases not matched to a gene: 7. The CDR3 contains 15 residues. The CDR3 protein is CASRASGTDNSPLHF. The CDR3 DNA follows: TGTGCCAGCAGAGCCTCCGGGACAGATAATTCACCCCTCCACTTT. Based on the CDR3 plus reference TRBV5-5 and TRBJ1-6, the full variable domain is DAGVTQSPTHLIKTRGQQVTLRCSPISGHKSVSWYQQVLGQGPQFIFQYYEKEERGRGNFPDRFSARQFPNYSSELNVNALLLGDSALYLCASRASGTDNSPLHFGNGTRLTVT.

The CDR3 DNA follows: TGCGCCAGCAGCCTTTCGGAGATAGCGGGAAGAGATACGCAGTATTTT. Translating gives CASSLSEIAGRDTQYF. This rearrangement joins TRBV4-1 to TRBJ2-3; 8 bases are a match to TRBD2. V was pared by 4 bases and J by 5 bases, with 11 bases of the junction left unmatched. CDR3 length equals 16 residues. In germline, CDR1 is MGHRA, CDR2 YSYEKL.

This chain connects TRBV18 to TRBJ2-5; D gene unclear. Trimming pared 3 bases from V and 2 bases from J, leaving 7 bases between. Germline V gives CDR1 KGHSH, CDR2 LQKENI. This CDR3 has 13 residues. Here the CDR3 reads CASSPQAQETQYF. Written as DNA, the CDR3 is TGTGCCAGCTCACCTCAGGCGCAAGAGACCCAGTACTTC. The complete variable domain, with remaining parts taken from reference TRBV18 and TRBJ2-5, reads NAGVMQNPRHLVRRRGQEARLRCSPMKGHSHVYWYRQLPEEGLKFMVYLQKENIIDESGMPKERFSAEFPKEGPSILRIQQVVRGDSAAYFCASSPQAQETQYFGPGTRLLVL.

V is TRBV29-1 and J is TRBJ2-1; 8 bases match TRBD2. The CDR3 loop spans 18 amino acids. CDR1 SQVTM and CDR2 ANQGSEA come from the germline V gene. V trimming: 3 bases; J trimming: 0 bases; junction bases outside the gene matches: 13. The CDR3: CSVEGDKLAASSYNEQFF. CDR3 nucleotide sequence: TGCAGCGTTGAGGGGGACAAACTAGCGGCCAGCTCCTACAATGAGCAGTTCTTC.

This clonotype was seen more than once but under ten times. The CDR3 DNA is TGTGCCACCAGCAGAGCGACGGGTTCTCAAGAGACCCAGTACTTC. The encoded protein is CATSRATGSQETQYF. The chain joins TRBV15 to TRBJ2-4; D unclear. The end of the DNA fits TRBJ2-5 better, so the J call may be wrong. CDR1 LNHNV and CDR2 YYDKDF come from the germline V gene (reference sequence). CDR3 length: 15 amino acids.

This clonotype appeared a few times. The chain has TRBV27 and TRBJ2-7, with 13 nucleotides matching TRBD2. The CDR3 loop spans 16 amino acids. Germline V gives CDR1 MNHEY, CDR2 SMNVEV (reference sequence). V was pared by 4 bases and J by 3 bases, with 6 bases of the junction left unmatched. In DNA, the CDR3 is TGTGCCAGCAGTTCGGGACTAGCGGGACTCGGCTACGAGCAGTACTTC. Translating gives CASSSGLAGLGYEQYF.

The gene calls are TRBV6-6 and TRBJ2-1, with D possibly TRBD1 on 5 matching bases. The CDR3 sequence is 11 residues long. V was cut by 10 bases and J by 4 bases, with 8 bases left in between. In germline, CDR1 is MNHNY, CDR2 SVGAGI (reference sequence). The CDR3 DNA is TGTGCCACACAGGTTTACAATGAGCAGTTCTTC. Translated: CATQVYNEQFF.

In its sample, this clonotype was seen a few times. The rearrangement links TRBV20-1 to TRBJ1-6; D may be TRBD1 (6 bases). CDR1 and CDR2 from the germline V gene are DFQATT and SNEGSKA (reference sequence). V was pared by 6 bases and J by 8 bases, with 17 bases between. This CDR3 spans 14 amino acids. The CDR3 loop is CSAQRTGSHSPLHF. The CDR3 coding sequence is TGCAGTGCGCAACGCACAGGGTCTCATTCACCCCTCCACTTT.

Here the CDR3 DNA reads TGTGCCAGCAGTTTATCGTGGGCAGTCCGGGATTACAATGAGCAGTTCTTC. It yields the protein CASSLSWAVRDYNEQFF. The chain uses TRBV27 and TRBJ2-1; D is perhaps TRBD2 (5 bases). This CDR3 spans 17 amino acids. CDR1 is MNHEY, CDR2 SMNVEV, per germline (reference sequence). V lost 0 bases to trimming and J lost 4 bases, with 16 bases between them.

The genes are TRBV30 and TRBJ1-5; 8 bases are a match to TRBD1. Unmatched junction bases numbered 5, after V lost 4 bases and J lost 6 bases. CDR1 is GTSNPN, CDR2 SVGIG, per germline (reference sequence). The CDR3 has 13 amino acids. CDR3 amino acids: CAWTGQEGQPQHF. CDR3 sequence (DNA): TGTGCCTGGACGGGACAGGAAGGTCAGCCCCAGCATTTT. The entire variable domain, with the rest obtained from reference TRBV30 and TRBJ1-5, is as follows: SQTIHQWPATLVQPVGSPLSLECTVEGTSNPNLYWYRQAAGRGLQLLFYSVGIGQISSEVPQNLSASRPQDRQFILSSKKLLLSDSGFYLCAWTGQEGQPQHFGDGTRLSIL.

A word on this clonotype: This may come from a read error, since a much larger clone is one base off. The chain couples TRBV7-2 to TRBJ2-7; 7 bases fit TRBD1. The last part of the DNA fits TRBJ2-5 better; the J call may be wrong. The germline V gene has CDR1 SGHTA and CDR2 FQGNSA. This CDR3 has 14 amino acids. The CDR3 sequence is CASRGRGIGETQYF. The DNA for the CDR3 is TGTGCCAGCAGGGGCAGGGGGATAGGAGAGACCCAGTACTTC.

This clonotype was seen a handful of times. The CDR3: CASQGAVVSDTQYF. CDR3 coding DNA: TGTGCCAGTCAGGGGGCGGTGGTTTCGGATACGCAGTATTTT. The chain combines TRBV12-3 or TRBV12-4 with TRBJ2-3; 8 bases line up with TRBD1. The CDR3 spans 14 residues. The ends lost 9 bases at V and 6 bases at J; junction bases unmatched: 11.

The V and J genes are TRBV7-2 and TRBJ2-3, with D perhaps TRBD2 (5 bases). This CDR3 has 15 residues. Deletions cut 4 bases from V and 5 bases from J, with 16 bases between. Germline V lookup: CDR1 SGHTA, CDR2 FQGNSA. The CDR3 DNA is TGTGCCAGCAGCTCCCGGACTCAGGAACGAGATACGCAGTATTTT. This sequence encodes CASSSRTQERDTQYF.

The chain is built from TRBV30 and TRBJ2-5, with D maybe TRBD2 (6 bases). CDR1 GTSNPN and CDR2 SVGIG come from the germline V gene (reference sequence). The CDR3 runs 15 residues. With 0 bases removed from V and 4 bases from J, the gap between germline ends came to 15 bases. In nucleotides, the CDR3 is TGTGCCTGGAGTGTAAAAGGCCTGGGGGGAGAGACCCAGTACTTC. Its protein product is CAWSVKGLGGETQYF.

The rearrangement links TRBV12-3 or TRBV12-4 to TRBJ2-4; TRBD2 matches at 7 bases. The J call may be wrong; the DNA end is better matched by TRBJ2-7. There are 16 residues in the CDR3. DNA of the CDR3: TGTGCCAGCAGTTGGGGAGCGGCGGGAGACTCCTACGAGCAGTACTTC. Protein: CASSWGAAGDSYEQYF.

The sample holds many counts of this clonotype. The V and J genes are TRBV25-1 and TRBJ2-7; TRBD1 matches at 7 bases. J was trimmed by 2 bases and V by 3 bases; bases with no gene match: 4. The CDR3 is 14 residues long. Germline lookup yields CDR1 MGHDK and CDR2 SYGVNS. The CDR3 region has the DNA TGTGCCAGCAGTGACTCGACAGGGCCCTACGAGCAGTACTTC. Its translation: CASSDSTGPYEQYF.

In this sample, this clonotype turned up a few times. Here the CDR3 reads CASSQEGPYYEQYF. For the CDR3, the DNA is TGTGCCAGCAGCCAAGAGGGACCCTACTACGAGCAGTACTTC. The chain uses TRBV14 and TRBJ2-7; TRBD1 or TRBD2 may be the D gene (5 bases each). This CDR3 spans 14 amino acids. The germline CDR1 and CDR2 sequences are SGHDN and FVKESK. V lost 0 bases, J lost 3 bases, and 9 bases lay in between.

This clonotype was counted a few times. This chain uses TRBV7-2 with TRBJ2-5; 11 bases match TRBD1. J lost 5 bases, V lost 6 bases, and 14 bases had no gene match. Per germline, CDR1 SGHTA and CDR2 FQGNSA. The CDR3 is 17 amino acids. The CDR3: CASRLSVRTGGTETQYF. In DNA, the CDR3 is TGTGCCAGCAGACTCTCCGTGCGGACAGGGGGCACGGAGACCCAGTACTTC.

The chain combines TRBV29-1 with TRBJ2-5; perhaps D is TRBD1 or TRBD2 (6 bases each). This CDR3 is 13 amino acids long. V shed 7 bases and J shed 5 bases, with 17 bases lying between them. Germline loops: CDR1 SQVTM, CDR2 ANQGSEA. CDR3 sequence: CSASGDFRETQYF. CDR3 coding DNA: TGCAGCGCTTCAGGGGACTTCAGGGAGACCCAGTACTTC. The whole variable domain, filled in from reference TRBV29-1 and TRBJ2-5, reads SAVISQKPSRDICQRGTSLTIQCQVDSQVTMMFWYRQQPGQSLTLIATANQGSEATYESGFVIDKFPISRPNLTFSTLTVSNMSPEDSSIYLCSASGDFRETQYFGPGTRLLVL.

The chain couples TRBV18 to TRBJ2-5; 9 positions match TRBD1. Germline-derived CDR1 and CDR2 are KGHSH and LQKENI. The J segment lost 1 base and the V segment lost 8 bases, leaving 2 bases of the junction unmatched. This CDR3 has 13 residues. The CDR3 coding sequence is TGTGCCAGCAACAGGGGGCTCCAAGAGACCCAGTACTTC. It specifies CASNRGLQETQYF. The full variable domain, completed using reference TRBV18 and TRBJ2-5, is NAGVMQNPRHLVRRRGQEARLRCSPMKGHSHVYWYRQLPEEGLKFMVYLQKENIIDESGMPKERFSAEFPKEGPSILRIQQVVRGDSAAYFCASNRGLQETQYFGPGTRLLVL.

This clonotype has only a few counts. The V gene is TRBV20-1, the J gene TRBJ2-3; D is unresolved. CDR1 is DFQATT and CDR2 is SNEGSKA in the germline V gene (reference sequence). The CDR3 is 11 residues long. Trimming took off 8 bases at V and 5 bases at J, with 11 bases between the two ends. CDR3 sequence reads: CSNLGLDTQYF. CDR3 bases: TGCAGTAACCTAGGCTTAGATACGCAGTATTTT.